This TCR beta chain was profiled in a study of blood T cells in healthy people across ages. Notes on the study in general: Age advanced and TCR beta diversity per million T cells fell, roughly linearly.

As concerns this clonotype: Its antigen is not known.

The germline CDR1 and CDR2 sequences are DFQATT and SNEGSKA (reference sequence). The CDR3 spans 15 residues. Trimming removed 4 bases from V and 5 bases from J, with 19 bases in between. A second 7 to 11 cycle PCR used barcoded and J-beta primers. Each cDNA molecule carried a tag from a template-switch adaptor that contained 12 random nucleotides. TCRdb redid the calling of the 5' RACE reads with MiXCR, one entry per CDR3 protein. This table has 500,000 to 650,000 distinct CDR3 sequences, over 25% appearing once. Separately, the same data were catalogued under a study of T cells of mothers and their children. That report adds: In cDNA synthesis, all of the extracted RNA was used at about 1.6 ug per 15 ul. The yield was over 8.5 million TCR beta CDR3 reads from each mother and approximately 3 million from each child.

Sequencing was done on a sample of blood. The TCR was taken from a boy between 2 and 10 years old in good health. The chain has TRBV20-1 and TRBJ2-3; tentative D call: TRBD2 (6 bases). For the CDR3, the DNA is TGCAGTGCTACCTTTGTAAGTAGCGGAGGAGATACGCAGTATTTT. Protein sequence: CSATFVSSGGDTQYF.